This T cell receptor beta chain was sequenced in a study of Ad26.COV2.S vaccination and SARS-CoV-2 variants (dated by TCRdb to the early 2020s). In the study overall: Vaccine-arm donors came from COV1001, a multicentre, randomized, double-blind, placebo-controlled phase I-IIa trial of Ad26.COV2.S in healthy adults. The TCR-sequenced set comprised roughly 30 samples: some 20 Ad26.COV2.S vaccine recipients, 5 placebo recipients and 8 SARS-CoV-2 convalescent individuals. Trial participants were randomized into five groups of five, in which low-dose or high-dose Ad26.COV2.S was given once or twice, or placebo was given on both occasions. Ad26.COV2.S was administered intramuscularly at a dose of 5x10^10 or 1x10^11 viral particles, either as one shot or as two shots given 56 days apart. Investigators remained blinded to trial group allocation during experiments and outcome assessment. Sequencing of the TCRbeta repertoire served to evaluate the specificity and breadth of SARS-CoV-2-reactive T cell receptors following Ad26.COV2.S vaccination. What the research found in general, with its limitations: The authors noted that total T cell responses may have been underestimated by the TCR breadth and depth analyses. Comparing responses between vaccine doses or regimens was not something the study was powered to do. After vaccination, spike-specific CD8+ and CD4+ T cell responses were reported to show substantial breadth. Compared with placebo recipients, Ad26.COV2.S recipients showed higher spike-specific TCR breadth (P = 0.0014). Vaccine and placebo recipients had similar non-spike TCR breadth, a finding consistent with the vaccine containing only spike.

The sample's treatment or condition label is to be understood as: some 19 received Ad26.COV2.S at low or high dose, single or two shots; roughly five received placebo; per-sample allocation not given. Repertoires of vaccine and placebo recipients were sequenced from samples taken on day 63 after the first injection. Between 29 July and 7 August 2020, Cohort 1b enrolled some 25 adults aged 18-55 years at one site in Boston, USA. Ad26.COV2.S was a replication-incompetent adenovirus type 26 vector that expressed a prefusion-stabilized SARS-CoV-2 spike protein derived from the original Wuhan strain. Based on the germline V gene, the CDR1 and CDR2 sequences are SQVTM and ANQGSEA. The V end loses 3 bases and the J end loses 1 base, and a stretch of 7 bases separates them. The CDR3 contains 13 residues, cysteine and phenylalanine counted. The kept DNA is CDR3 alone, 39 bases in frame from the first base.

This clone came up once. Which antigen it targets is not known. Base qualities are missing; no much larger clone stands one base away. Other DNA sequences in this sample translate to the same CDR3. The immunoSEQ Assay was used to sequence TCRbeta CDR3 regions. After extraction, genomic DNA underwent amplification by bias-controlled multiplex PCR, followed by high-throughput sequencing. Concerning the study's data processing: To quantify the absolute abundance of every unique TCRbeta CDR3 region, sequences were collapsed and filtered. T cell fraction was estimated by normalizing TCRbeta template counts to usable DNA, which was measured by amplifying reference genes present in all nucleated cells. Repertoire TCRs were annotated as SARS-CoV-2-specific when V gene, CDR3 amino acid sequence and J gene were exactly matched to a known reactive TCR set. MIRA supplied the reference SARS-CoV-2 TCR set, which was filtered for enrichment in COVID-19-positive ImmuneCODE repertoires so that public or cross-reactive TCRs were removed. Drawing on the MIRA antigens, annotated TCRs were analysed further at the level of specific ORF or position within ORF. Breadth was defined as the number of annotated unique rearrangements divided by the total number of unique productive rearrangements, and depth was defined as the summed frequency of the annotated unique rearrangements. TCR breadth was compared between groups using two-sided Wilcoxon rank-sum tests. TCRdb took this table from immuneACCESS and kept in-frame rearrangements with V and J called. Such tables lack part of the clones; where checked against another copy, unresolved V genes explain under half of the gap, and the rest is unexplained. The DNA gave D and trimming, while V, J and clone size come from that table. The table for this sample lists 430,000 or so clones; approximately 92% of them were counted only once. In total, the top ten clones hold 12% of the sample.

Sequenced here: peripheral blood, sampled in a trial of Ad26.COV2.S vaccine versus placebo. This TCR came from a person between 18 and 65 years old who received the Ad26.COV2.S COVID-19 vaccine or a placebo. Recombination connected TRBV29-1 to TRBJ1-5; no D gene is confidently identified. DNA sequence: TGCAGCGTTGAGCTAGGGAGCAATCAGCCCCAGCATTTT. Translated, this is CSVELGSNQPQHF.